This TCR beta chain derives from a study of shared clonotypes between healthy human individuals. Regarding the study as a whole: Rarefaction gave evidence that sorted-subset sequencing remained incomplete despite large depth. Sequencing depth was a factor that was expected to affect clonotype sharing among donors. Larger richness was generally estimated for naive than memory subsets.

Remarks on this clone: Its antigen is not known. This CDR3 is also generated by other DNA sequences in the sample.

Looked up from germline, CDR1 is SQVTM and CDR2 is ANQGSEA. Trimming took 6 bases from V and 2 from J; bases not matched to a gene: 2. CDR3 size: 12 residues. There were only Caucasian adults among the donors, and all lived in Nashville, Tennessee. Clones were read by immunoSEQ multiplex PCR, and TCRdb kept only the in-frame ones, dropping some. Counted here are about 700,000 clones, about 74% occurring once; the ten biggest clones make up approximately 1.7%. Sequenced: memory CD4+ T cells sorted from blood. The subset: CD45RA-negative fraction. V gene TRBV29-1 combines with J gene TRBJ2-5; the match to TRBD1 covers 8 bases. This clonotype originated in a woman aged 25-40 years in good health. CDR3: CSVGQGQETQYF. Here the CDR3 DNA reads TGCAGCGTAGGACAGGGACAAGAGACCCAGTACTTC.